This T cell receptor (beta chain) is drawn from a study of metastatic and nonmetastatic thyroid tumors. Study background: Repertoires were compared across blood and tumor or nodule tissue from malignant and benign thyroid patients. Study observations and caveats: Malignant thyroid tumors reportedly exceeded benign nodules significantly in TCR beta diversity, with the difference appearing in blood and tumor.

Trimming removed 5 bases from V and 2 bases from J; junction bases left unmatched: 6. The length of the CDR3 is 16 residues. CDR1 and CDR2 from the germline V gene are MNHEY and SVGEGT. In the original workflow: A distant-metastasis classifier for papillary thyroid cancer was built using CDR3 differences across clinicopathological groups. Via MiXCR, TCRdb re-called the PCR reads. These V and J calls derive from TCRdb rather than the authors' analysis. This sample yields roughly 36,000 clones, of which 11% are seen a single time; around 16% belongs to the top ten. Of note for this clone: The antigen is not known.

Each patient went into thyroid surgery without having received any treatment. V gene TRBV6-2 or TRBV6-3 combines with J gene TRBJ2-7, with TRBD2 matching over 13 bases. This sequence was found in a female donor with papillary thyroid cancer or a benign thyroid nodule (not recorded which). Some clones in this sample may be carry-over from other donors' samples. Sequenced sample: blood. The CDR3 DNA follows: TGTGCCAGCAGTGCCACGGGACTAGCGGGAACCTACGAGCAGTACTTC. This codes for CASSATGLAGTYEQYF.